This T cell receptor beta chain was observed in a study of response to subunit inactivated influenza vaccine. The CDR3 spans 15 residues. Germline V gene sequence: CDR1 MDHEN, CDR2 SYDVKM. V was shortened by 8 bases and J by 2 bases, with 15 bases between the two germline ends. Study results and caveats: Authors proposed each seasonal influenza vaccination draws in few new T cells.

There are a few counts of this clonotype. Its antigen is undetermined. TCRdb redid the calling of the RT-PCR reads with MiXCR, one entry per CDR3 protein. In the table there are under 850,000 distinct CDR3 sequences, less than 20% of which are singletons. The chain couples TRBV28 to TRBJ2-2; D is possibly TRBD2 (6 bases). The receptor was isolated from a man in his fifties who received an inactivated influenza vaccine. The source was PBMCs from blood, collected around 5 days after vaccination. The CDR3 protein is CASGPTRANTGELFF. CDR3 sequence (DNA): TGTGCCAGCGGCCCGACTAGGGCTAACACCGGGGAGCTGTTTTTT.